The entry below describes one T cell receptor (beta chain). This sample was included in a study of T-cell reconstitution after alpha-beta-depleted transplantation in children. V lost 8 bases and J lost 4, with 11 bases in between. CDR1 is SQVTM, CDR2 ANQGSEA, per germline. CDR3 length equals 11 residues. Using unique molecular identifiers, the investigators prepared the TCRbeta library. From the PCR reads, TCRdb called clonotypes with MiXCR, one entry per CDR3 protein. The sample yields about 270,000 distinct CDR3 sequences, approximately 9.8% seen once. The receptor was derived from a human donor who donated a stem cell graft to a child with SCID. Sequenced material: PBMCs from the stem cell graft donor, taken from the stem cell graft. The chain joins TRBV29-1 to TRBJ1-1; D unclear. CDR3 sequence (DNA): TGCAGCCCATTCCGAGGCACTGAAGCTTTCTTT. Its protein is CSPFRGTEAFF.